This TCR beta chain was observed in a study of long-term antiretroviral therapy in people with HIV. Trimming took 3 bases from V and 4 from J, leaving 10 bases between them. The germline V gene encodes CDR1 SGHAT and CDR2 FQNNGV. The CDR3 totals 14 residues. The United States was where all participants with HIV were treated. The study's findings and limits: In samples taken after ART, diversity increased but remained below transplant donor control levels.

Turning to this clone: The antigen remains undetermined.

Researchers ran immunoSEQ v3.0 at survey level. Sequencing was designed to cover roughly 35,000-50,000 T-cell genomes in each sample. Assay: immunoSEQ multiplex PCR; the TCRdb copy retains only in-frame clones and omits some. Seen here are some 20,000 clones, roughly 80% observed once, and the top ten hold 14%. V gene TRBV11-2 combines with J gene TRBJ2-1, with D possibly being TRBD2 (6 bases). This receptor was obtained from a woman aged 25 to 39 with HIV. Sequencing was performed on unsorted PBMCs, taken 2.9 years after starting antiretroviral therapy. The CDR3 DNA reads TGTGCCAGCAGCTTCGGGGGATTATACAATGAGCAGTTCTTC. This gives the protein CASSFGGLYNEQFF.